Below, 18 T cell receptor beta chains from the same sample are listed, as sequenced in a study of T cell repertoires in cytomegalovirus infection. TCRdb fed the reads into MiXCR, producing one record per CDR3 protein. Here the sample spans hundreds of thousands of distinct CDR3 sequences, 32% being singletons. These TCRs are of unknown antigen specificity. Material: cultured CD8+ T cells from PBMCs, obtained from culture after CMV antigen stimulation. These receptors came from a human donor in good health (CMV status not recorded). Some clones in this sample may be carry-over from other donors' samples.

This clonotype was counted a few times. The chain employs TRBV7-2 and TRBJ1-5, with D unclear. In germline, CDR1 is SGHTA, CDR2 FQGNSA. Trimming left V 1 base short and J 7 bases short, with 11 bases between. This CDR3 comprises 14 residues. CDR3 protein: CASSLVPEGQPQHF. CDR3 sequence (DNA): TGTGCCAGCAGCTTAGTGCCTGAGGGACAGCCCCAGCATTTT.

This sequence joins TRBV12-3 or TRBV12-4 and TRBJ2-7, with D tentatively TRBD1 (5 bases). V was shortened by 2 bases and J by 2 bases, with 10 bases between the two germline ends. The CDR3 totals 14 residues. The CDR3 protein is CASSLLQGTYEQYF. The CDR3 DNA reads TGTGCCAGCAGTTTACTGCAGGGCACCTACGAGCAGTACTTC.

Only a few counts were recorded for this clonotype. V is TRBV12-3 or TRBV12-4 and J is TRBJ2-3; D is undetermined. V lost 3 bases to trimming and J lost 1 base, with 8 bases between them. This CDR3 is built from 14 residues. This CDR3 is CASSFGKRTDTQYF. CDR3 coding DNA: TGTGCCAGCAGTTTTGGGAAGCGCACAGATACGCAGTATTTT.

This clonotype was seen just once. A much larger clonotype is one base distant, so this may be a read error. The CDR3 does not end in the conserved phenylalanine or tryptophan, so this is likely a read error. The chain carries TRBV7-8 and TRBJ1-1, with D hard to call. Trimming removed 5 bases from V and 8 bases from J, with 15 bases in between. CDR3 length equals 13 residues. Germline V gene data show CDR1 as SGHVS and CDR2 as FQNEAQ. In nucleotides, the CDR3 is TGTGCCAGCAGCCATTCAGCACCTACGGAAGCTTTCTCT. Translating it yields CASSHSAPTEAFS.

This CDR3 is CASSQSTGGLYEQYF. The CDR3 DNA sequence: TGCGCCAGCAGTCAATCCACGGGGGGCCTCTACGAGCAGTACTTC. The rearrangement joins TRBV23-1 to TRBJ2-7, with a weak D call TRBD2 (7 bases). TRBV23-1 is reported as an ORF; its role is uncertain. Trimming pared 0 bases from V and 3 bases from J, leaving 12 bases between. The CDR3 covers 15 residues.

This clonotype turned up a few times. The chain is built from TRBV7-6 and TRBJ2-5; 7 bases agree with TRBD1. This CDR3 has 14 amino acids. The germline gives CDR1 SGHVS, CDR2 FNYEAQ. V lost 6 bases, J lost 1 base, and 5 bases stayed unmatched. The CDR3 DNA reads TGTGCCAGCAGACACAGGGGTAGCCAAGAGACCCAGTACTTC. Protein: CASRHRGSQETQYF.

The V gene is TRBV9, the J gene TRBJ2-2; D might be TRBD2 (5 bases). Trimming cost V 0 bases and J 5 bases, with 8 bases left between them. The CDR3 is 14 residues long. Germline V gene data show CDR1 as SGDLS and CDR2 as YYNGEE. Here the CDR3 reads CASSVVEGTGELFF. The CDR3 DNA is TGTGCCAGCAGCGTAGTAGAGGGAACCGGGGAGCTGTTTTTT.

This clonotype was seen a handful of times. V is TRBV27 and J is TRBJ1-2; 9 bases map to TRBD1. In germline, CDR1 is MNHEY, CDR2 SMNVEV (reference sequence). The CDR3 is 14 residues long. V lost 5 bases and J lost 13; bases outside the gene matches: 14. DNA of the CDR3: TGTGCCAGCAGTCTAGGGGGACAGGGCTTTTTCTTCACCTTC. It encodes CASSLGGQGFFFTF.

J is TRBJ1-3 and V is TRBV12-5, with D tentatively TRBD1 (6 bases). The CDR3 totals 15 residues. Deletions cut 3 bases from V and 6 bases from J, with 15 bases between. In germline, CDR1 is LGHNT, CDR2 FRNRAP. The CDR3 DNA sequence: TGTGCTAGTGGTTTAGGGGGGGAAGATGTAAACACCATATATTTT. Its protein product is CASGLGGEDVNTIYF.

The CDR3 coding sequence is TGTGCCTCATGTCTTGGGGGATCCTACGAGCAGTACGTC. It yields the protein CASCLGGSYEQYV. The chain employs TRBV11-2 and TRBJ2-7; D assignment may be TRBD1 or TRBD2 (5 bases each). Germline CDR1 SGHAT, CDR2 FQNNGV. The CDR3 covers 13 residues. V was shortened by 11 bases and J by 1 base, with 15 bases between the two germline ends.

The J gene is TRBJ2-3, the V gene TRBV19; 8 bases are a match to TRBD2. The CDR3 has 17 amino acids. The V segment lost 7 bases and the J segment 0 bases; nucleotides outside the gene matches: 12. The V gene's germline CDR1 is LNHDA and CDR2 SQIVND (reference sequence). The CDR3 protein is CASTVTSVDPSTDTQYF. DNA for the CDR3: TGTGCCAGTACCGTGACTAGCGTAGACCCTAGCACAGATACGCAGTATTTT. The full variable domain, in which reference TRBV19 and TRBJ2-3 provide the parts outside the CDR3, is DGGITQSPKYLFRKEGQNVTLSCEQNLNHDAMYWYRQDPGQGLRLIYYSQIVNDFQKGDIAEGYSVSREKKESFPLTVTSAQKNPTAFYLCASTVTSVDPSTDTQYFGPGTRLTVL.

The chain links TRBV9 to TRBJ2-1; 7 bases match TRBD2. V was clipped by 0 bases and J by 1 base; unmatched bases: 4. This CDR3 is built from 16 residues. The germline CDR1 and CDR2 sequences are SGDLS and YYNGEE. The CDR3 region has the DNA TGTGCCAGCAGCGTAGACGCGGGGGTTTCCTACAATGAGCAGTTCTTC. Translating it yields CASSVDAGVSYNEQFF.

This clonotype has at least ten counts. The chain uses TRBV7-2 and TRBJ2-7, with D unresolved. The CDR3 consists of 13 residues. Germline CDR1 is SGHTA and CDR2 is FQGNSA. V lost 5 bases and J 3 bases, leaving 11 bases between the germline ends. DNA of the CDR3: TGTGCCAGCAGCCCCGCCCCTCTCTACGAGCAGTACGTC. It encodes CASSPAPLYEQYV.

Relative to its sample, this clonotype is medium-sized. Sequence at one end of the junction differs from germline and may be a read error. The rearrangement links TRBV7-7 to TRBJ2-1, with a possible D match to TRBD1 (6 bases). The CDR3 runs to 13 residues. Per germline, CDR1 SSHAT and CDR2 FNYEAQ (reference sequence). The CDR3 region has the DNA TGTGCTAGCAGCCTGGGACATCAGAGTGAGCAGTTCTTC. Translating it yields CASSLGHQSEQFF.

The table lists this clonotype with many counts. The chain carries TRBV7-2 and TRBJ2-2; 8 nucleotides agree with TRBD2. The CDR3 runs to 17 residues. Trimming at V came to 1 base and at J to 2 bases, leaving 6 bases not matched to a gene. The germline gives CDR1 SGHTA, CDR2 FQGNSA. The CDR3 spells CASSLGIRGGNTGELFF. CDR3 sequence (DNA): TGTGCCAGCAGCTTAGGAATACGGGGGGGCAACACCGGGGAGCTGTTTTTT. The full variable domain, completed using reference TRBV7-2 and TRBJ2-2, is GAGVSQSPSNKVTEKGKDVELRCDPISGHTALYWYRQSLGQGLEFLIYFQGNSAPDKSGLPSDRFSAERTGGSVSTLTIQRTQQEDSAVYLCASSLGIRGGNTGELFFGEGSRLTVL.

This clonotype has a handful of counts. The chain couples TRBV20-1 to TRBJ2-2, with D perhaps matching TRBD1 (5 bases). Trimming cost V 5 bases and J 2 bases, with 18 bases left between them. Germline-derived CDR1 and CDR2 are DFQATT and SNEGSKA (reference sequence). The CDR3 sequence is 16 residues long. The CDR3, as DNA: TGCAGTGCTTCCCGCTTTGAGACAGATAACACCGGGGAGCTGTTTTTT. Its protein is CSASRFETDNTGELFF.

To note about this clonotype: Germline is not matched at one junction end, which may reflect a read error. The V and J genes are TRBV7-7 and TRBJ2-3, with a tentative D call TRBD2 (5 bases). Germline CDR1 and CDR2: SSHAT and FNYEAQ (reference sequence). The CDR3 covers 15 residues. Here the CDR3 reads CASSLALGSADTQYF. In nucleotides, the CDR3 is TGTGCTAGCAGCTTAGCGCTCGGAAGCGCAGATACGCAGTATTTT.

This clonotype was counted ten times or more. The V call is TRBV19, the J call TRBJ2-7; D is possibly TRBD2 (7 bases). Trimming took 6 bases from V and 1 from J, leaving 13 bases between them. The CDR3 extends over 14 amino acids. Per germline, CDR1 LNHDA and CDR2 SQIVND (reference sequence). CDR3 residues: CASSKRGGSYEQYV. The CDR3 DNA is TGTGCCAGTAGCAAAAGGGGGGGTTCCTACGAGCAGTACGTC.